Here is one T cell receptor beta chain with its context. These data come from a study of blood T cell repertoires in COVID-19. This CDR3 region has 14 residues. Trimming took 6 bases from V and 4 from J; bases not matched to a gene: 7. CDR1 is MDHEN and CDR2 is SYDVKM in the germline V gene. Per the study methods: From reference gene primer amplification, estimates of nucleated cell counts were derived. Sequenced by immunoSEQ multiplex PCR; TCRdb stores in-frame clones only, minus some. V and J calls and clone size are as listed in that table; D and trimming were resolved from the DNA. The sample lists 250,000 to 400,000 clones; around 90% were seen once.

This chain uses TRBV28 with TRBJ2-7; 9 nucleotides match TRBD1. Sequenced input: PBMCs or T cells enriched from blood (not recorded which). The sequence came from a man in his 60s who had recovered from COVID-19. CDR3 protein: CASSLGTGLYEQYF. The DNA for the CDR3 is TGTGCCAGCAGCCTAGGGACAGGGTTGTACGAGCAGTACTTC. The variable domain in full, completed from reference TRBV28 and TRBJ2-7, reads DVKVTQSSRYLVKRTGEKVFLECVQDMDHENMFWYRQDPGLGLRLIYFSYDVKMKEKGDIPEGYSVSREKKERFSLILESASTNQTSMYLCASSLGTGLYEQYFGPGTRLTVT.